This T cell receptor beta chain was documented in a study of blood T cell repertoires in COVID-19. Study-wide background: Sites in the United States, Italy and Spain provided acute and convalescent COVID-19 samples.

This clone appeared a few times. Trimming took off 1 base at V and 0 bases at J, with 6 bases between the two ends. Germline loops: CDR1 GTSNPN, CDR2 SVGIG (reference sequence). CDR3 length: 14 amino acids. Method: immunoSEQ multiplex PCR; TCRdb's copy keeps in-frame clones and lacks some. The sample holds hundreds of thousands of clones, roughly nine tenths seen once. Input material: peripheral blood. The sequence was collected from a young man with COVID-19, enrolled during active disease. The chain uses TRBV30 and TRBJ2-2; D gene ambiguous. The CDR3 protein is CAWSGQANTGELFF. CDR3 sequence (DNA): TGTGCCTGGAGTGGTCAGGCGAACACCGGGGAGCTGTTTTTT.